The clone carrying this TCR beta chain was found a few times. Its antigen remains unidentified. The data are from a study of identical twins. Broader study findings: While abundant cord blood beta clonotypes carried fewer insertions, memory repertoires showed no such pattern. Sharing of beta out-of-frame sequences by twins showed a weaker excess.

TCRdb ran MiXCR on the 5' RACE reads and lists one entry per CDR3 protein. The table has some 1,700,000 distinct CDR3 sequences, less than 40% seen once; the top ten hold 0.27%. Germline V CDR1 and CDR2: DFQATT, SNEGSKA (reference sequence). Trimming took 1 base from V and 2 from J, leaving 15 bases between them. This CDR3 has 16 amino acids. This TCR was recovered from a newborn girl in good health. The chain uses TRBV20-1 and TRBJ2-1, with D perhaps matching TRBD1 or TRBD2 (6 bases each). Sequenced sample: cord blood. Here the CDR3 reads CSARGATGAPYNEQFF. The CDR3 DNA reads as TGCAGTGCTAGAGGTGCCACGGGGGCTCCCTACAATGAGCAGTTCTTC.